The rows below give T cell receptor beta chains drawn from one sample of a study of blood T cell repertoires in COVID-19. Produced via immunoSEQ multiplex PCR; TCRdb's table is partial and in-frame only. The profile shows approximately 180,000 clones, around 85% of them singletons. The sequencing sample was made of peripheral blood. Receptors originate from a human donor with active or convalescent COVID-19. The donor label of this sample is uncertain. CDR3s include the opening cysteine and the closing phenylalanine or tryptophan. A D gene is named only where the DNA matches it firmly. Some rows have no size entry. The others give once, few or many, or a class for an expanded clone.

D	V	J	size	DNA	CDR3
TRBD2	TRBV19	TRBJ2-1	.	TGTGCCAGTAGTATAACTAGCGGGATTTTAGCGCGGGGTGAGCAGTTCTTC	CASSITSGILARGEQFF
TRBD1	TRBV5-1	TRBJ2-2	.	TGCGCCAGCAGCTGGGCCGGGACAGGGGGCACCGGGGAGCTGTTTTTT	CASSWAGTGGTGELFF
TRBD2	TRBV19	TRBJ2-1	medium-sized	TGTGCCAGTAGTTCTACTAGCGGGAGGGAGCAGTTCTTC	CASSSTSGREQFF
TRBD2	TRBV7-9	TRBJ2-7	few	TGTGCCAGCAGCTCTGGGGGGACTAGCCAGGACGAGCAGTACTTC	CASSSGGTSQDEQYF
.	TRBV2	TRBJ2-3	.	TGTGCCAGCAGTTCCGGGACACACAGCACAGATACGCAGTATTTT	CASSSGTHSTDTQYF
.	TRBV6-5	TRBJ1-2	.	TGTGCCAGCAGTTACCAGGGGCGTAACTATGGCTACACCTTC	CASSYQGRNYGYTF
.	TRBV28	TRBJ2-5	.	TGTGCCAGCAGTACCCTGGACGCCGGACTACCGGGGGAGACCCAGTACTTC	CASSTLDAGLPGETQYF
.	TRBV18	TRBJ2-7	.	TGTGCCAGCTCACCTCCGACACGCGGAAGGGGCTACGAGCAGTACTTC	CASSPPTRGRGYEQYF
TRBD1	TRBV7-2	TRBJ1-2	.	TGTGCCAGCAGCTCGGACAGGGCTAACTATGGCTACACCTTC	CASSSDRANYGYTF
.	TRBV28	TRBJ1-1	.	TGTGCCAGCAGGCCAGGAGGGCGATCCCTTGAAGCTTTCTTT	CASRPGGRSLEAFF
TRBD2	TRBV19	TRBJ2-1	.	TGTGCCAGTAGTGTACTAGCGGGAGACTACAATGAGCAGTTCTTC	CASSVLAGDYNEQFF
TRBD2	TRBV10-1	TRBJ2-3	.	TGCGCCAGCAGTGAGACTAGCGGGGGGGCTAGCACAGATACGCAGTATTTT	CASSETSGGASTDTQYF
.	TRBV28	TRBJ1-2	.	TGTGCCACTGAAGCTAGAGGCTACACCTTC	CATEARGYTF